This T cell receptor (beta chain) came from a study of Graves' ophthalmopathy and Graves' hyperthyroidism. Excluded were patients with other autoimmune diseases, uncontrolled infections, pregnancy or lactation. Comments on this clonotype: Its cognate antigen is unknown. A much larger clone differs from this one at a single base, so this may be a read error. Lacking the conserved final phenylalanine or tryptophan, this CDR3 likely reflects a read error.

Regarding the study as a whole: This model predicted ophthalmopathy progression (sensitivity roughly 71%, specificity 72.22%). Blood also harbored most expanded thyroid clonotypes above 0.001 frequency.

Scientists amplified the TCR beta CDR3 regions from RNA transcripts. First-round RT-PCR used HTBI primers; second-round multiplex PCR followed. One entry per CDR3 protein results from TCRdb running MiXCR on the multiplex PCR reads. The repertoire has 230,000 or so distinct CDR3 sequences, 45% of them found once; the top ten carry roughly half. Trimming removed 3 bases from V and 1 base from J, with 3 bases in between. Germline CDR1 SQVTM, CDR2 ANQGSEA. The CDR3 sequence is 11 residues long. Sample: peripheral blood. The rearrangement uses TRBV29-1 and TRBJ1-1; D not resolved. This clonotype originated in an adult man with Graves' ophthalmopathy. Here the CDR3 reads CSVEGNTEAFS. The CDR3 region has the DNA TGCAGCGTTGAGGGGAACACTGAAGCTTTCTCT.